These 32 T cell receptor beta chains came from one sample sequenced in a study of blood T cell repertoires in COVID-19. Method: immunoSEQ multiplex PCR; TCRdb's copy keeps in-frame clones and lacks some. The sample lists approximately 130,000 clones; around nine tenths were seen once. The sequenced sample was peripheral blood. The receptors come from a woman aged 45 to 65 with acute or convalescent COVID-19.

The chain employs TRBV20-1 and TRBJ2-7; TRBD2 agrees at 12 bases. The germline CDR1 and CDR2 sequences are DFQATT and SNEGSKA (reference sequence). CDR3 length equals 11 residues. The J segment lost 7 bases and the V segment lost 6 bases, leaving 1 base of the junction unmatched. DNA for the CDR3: TGCAGTGCAGGGACTAGCGGGGAGCAGTACTTC. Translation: CSAGTSGEQYF.

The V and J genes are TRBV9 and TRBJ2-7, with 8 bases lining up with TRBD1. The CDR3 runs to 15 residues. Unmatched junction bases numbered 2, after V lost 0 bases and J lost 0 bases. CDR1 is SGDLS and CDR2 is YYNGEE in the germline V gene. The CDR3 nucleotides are TGTGCCAGCAGCGTAGGGGACAGGTTCTCCTACGAGCAGTACTTC. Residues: CASSVGDRFSYEQYF.

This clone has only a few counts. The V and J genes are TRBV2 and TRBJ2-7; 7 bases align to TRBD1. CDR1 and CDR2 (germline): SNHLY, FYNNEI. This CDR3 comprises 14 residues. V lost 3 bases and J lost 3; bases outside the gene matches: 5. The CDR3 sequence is CASSDRQGIYEQYF. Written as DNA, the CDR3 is TGTGCCAGCAGTGACCGACAGGGAATCTACGAGCAGTACTTC.

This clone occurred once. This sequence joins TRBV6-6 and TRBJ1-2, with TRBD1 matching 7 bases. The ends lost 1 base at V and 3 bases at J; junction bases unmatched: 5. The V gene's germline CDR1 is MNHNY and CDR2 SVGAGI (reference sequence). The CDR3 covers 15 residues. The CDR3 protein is CASSYFPDRDYGYTF. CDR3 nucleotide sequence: TGTGCCAGCAGTTACTTTCCCGACAGGGACTATGGCTACACCTTC.

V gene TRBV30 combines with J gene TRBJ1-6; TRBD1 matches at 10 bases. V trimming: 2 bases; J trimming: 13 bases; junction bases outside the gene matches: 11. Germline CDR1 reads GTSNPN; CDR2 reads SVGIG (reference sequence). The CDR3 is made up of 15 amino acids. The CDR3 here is CAWSTPGQGNRPLHF. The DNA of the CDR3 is TGTGCCTGGAGTACTCCGGGACAGGGGAATCGTCCCCTCCACTTT. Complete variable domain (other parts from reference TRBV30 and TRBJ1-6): SQTIHQWPATLVQPVGSPLSLECTVEGTSNPNLYWYRQAAGRGLQLLFYSVGIGQISSEVPQNLSASRPQDRQFILSSKKLLLSDSGFYLCAWSTPGQGNRPLHFGNGTRLTVT.

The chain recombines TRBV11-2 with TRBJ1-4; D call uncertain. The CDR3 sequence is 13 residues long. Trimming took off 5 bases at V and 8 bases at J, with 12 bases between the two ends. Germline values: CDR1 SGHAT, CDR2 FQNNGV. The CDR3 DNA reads TGTGCCAGCAGCGTTCTTAATGAGGAAAAACTGTTTTTT. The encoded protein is CASSVLNEEKLFF.

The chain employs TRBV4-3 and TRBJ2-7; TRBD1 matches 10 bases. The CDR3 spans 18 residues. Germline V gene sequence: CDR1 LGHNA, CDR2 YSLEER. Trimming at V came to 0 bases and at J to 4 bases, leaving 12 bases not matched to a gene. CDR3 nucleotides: TGCGCCAGCAGCCAAGATAGGCCCGGGACAGGGGTCGCGTACGAGCAGTACTTC. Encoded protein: CASSQDRPGTGVAYEQYF.

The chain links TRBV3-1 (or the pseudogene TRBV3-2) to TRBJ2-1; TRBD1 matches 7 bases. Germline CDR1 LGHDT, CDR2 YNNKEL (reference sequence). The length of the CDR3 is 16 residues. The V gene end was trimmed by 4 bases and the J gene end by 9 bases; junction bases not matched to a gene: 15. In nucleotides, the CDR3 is TGTGCCAGCAGCCTAGTTGGAGAGGGGGCCGTGGGTGAGCAGTTCTTC. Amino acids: CASSLVGEGAVGEQFF.

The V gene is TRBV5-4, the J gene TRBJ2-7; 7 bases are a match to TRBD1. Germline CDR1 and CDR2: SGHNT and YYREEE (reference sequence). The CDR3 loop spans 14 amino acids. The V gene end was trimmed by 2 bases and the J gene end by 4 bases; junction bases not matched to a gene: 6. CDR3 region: CASSLTGVSYEQYF. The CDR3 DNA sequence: TGTGCCAGCAGCTTAACAGGGGTGTCTTACGAGCAGTACTTC.

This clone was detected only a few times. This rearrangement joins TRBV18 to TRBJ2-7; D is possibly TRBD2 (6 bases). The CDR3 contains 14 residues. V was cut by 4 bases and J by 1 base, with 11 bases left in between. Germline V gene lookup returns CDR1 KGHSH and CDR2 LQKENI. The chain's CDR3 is CASSLSRGSYEQYF. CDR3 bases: TGTGCCAGCTCACTGTCGCGGGGATCCTACGAGCAGTACTTC.

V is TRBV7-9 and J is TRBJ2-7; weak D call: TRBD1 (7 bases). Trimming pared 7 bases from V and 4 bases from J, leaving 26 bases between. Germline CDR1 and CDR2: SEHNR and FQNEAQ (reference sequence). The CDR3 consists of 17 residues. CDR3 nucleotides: TGTGCCAGCAACTCCCCGGGGGACAGCCCTCAAGTTTACGAGCAGTACTTC. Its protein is CASNSPGDSPQVYEQYF.

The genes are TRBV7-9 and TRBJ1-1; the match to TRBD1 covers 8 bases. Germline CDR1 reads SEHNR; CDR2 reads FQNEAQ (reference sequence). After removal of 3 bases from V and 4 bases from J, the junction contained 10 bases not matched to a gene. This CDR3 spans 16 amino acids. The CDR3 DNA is TGTGCCAGCAGCTTTAGTAAAACAGGGGGAGTCACTGAAGCTTTCTTT. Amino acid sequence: CASSFSKTGGVTEAFF.

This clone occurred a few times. CDR3 DNA sequence: TGTGCCAGCAGCCCCCGGGACAGGCCGAACACTGAAGCTTTCTTT. This translates into CASSPRDRPNTEAFF. The rearrangement links TRBV9 to TRBJ1-1; 8 nucleotides align to TRBD1. The CDR3 sequence is 15 residues long. Germline V gives CDR1 SGDLS, CDR2 YYNGEE. J gave up 1 base and V 4 bases, and 6 bases lay outside the gene matches.

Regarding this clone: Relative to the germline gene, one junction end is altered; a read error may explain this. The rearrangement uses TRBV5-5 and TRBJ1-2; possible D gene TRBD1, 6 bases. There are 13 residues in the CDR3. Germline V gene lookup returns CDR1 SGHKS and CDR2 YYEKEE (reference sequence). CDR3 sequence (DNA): TGTGCCAGCAGCACTAGGGGGAATCATGGCTACACCTTT. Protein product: CASSTRGNHGYTF.

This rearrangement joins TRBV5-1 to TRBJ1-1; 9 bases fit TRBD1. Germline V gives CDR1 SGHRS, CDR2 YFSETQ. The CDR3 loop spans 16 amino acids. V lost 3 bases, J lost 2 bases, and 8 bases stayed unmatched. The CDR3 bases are TGCGCCAGCAGCTGGGTATCGGGACAGGGAAACACTGAAGCTTTCTTT. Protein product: CASSWVSGQGNTEAFF. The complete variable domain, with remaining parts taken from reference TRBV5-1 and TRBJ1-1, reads KAGVTQTPRYLIKTRGQQVTLSCSPISGHRSVSWYQQTPGQGLQFLFEYFSETQRNKGNFPGRFSGRQFSNSRSEMNVSTLELGDSALYLCASSWVSGQGNTEAFFGQGTRLTVV.

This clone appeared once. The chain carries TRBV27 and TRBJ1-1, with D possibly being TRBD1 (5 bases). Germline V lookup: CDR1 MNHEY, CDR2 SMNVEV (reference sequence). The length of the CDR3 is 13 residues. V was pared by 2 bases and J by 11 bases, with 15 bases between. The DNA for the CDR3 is TGTGCCAGCAGTTTAAGAGGTGGGGGGTGGGCTTTCTTT. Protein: CASSLRGGGWAFF.

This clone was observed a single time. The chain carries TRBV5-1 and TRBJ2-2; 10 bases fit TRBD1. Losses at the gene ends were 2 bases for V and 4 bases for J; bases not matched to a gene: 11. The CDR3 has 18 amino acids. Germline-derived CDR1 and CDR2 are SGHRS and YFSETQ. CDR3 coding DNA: TGCGCCAGCAGCTTCCGGGACAGGGGTAATCTAGGCACCGGGGAGCTGTTTTTT. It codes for CASSFRDRGNLGTGELFF.

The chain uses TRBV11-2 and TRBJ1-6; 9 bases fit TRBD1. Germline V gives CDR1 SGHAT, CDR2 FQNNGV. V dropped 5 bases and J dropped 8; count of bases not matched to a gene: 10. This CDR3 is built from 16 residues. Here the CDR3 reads CASSPPDRGLYSPLHF. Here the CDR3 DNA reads TGTGCCAGCAGCCCCCCGGACAGGGGCCTTTATTCACCCCTCCACTTT.

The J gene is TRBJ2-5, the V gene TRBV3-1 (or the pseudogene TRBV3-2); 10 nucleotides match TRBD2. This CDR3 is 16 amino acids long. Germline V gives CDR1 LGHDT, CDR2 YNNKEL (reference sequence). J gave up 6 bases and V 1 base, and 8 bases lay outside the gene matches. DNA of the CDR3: TGTGCCAGCAGCCAAGTAAGTAGCGGGGGGATTCAGACCCAGTACTTC. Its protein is CASSQVSSGGIQTQYF.

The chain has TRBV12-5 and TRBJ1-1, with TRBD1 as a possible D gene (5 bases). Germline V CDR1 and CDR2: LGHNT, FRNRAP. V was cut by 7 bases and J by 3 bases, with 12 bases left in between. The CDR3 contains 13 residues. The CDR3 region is CASALTGDTEAFF. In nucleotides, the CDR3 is TGTGCTAGTGCCCTGACGGGGGACACTGAAGCTTTCTTT.

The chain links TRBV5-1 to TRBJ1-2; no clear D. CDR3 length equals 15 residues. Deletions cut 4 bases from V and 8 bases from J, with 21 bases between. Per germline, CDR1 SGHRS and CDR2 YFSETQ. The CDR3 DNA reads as TGCGCCAGCAGCCCCTCCGGGCCCGGGGTTTTAGGCTACACCTTC. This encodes CASSPSGPGVLGYTF.

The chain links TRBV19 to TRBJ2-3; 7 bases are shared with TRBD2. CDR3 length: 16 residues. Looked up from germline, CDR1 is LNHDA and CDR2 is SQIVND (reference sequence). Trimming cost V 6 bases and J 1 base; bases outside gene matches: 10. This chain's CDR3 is CASRLRPSGRTDTQYF. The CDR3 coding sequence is TGTGCCAGTAGACTTCGGCCTAGCGGTCGCACAGATACGCAGTATTTT.

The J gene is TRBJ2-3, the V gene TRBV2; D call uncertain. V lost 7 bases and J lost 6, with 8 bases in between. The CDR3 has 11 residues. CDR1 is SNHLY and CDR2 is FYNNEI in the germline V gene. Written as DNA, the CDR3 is TGTGCCAGCACCGAGGTGGATACGCAGTATTTT. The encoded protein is CASTEVDTQYF.

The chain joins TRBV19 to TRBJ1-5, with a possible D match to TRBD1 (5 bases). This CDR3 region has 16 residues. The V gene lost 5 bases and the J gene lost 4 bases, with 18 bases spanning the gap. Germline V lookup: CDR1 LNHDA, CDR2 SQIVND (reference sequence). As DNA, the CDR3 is TGTGCCAGTAGTCGCGGAGGGACGGCTATTAATCAGCCCCAGCATTTT. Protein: CASSRGGTAINQPQHF.

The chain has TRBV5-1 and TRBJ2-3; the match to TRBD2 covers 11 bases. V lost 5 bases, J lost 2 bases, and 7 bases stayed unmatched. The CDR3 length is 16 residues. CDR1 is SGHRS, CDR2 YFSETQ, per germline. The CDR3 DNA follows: TGCGCCAGCAGGACACTAGCGGGAGAGGACACAGATACGCAGTATTTT. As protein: CASRTLAGEDTDTQYF. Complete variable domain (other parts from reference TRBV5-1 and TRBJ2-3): KAGVTQTPRYLIKTRGQQVTLSCSPISGHRSVSWYQQTPGQGLQFLFEYFSETQRNKGNFPGRFSGRQFSNSRSEMNVSTLELGDSALYLCASRTLAGEDTDTQYFGPGTRLTVL.

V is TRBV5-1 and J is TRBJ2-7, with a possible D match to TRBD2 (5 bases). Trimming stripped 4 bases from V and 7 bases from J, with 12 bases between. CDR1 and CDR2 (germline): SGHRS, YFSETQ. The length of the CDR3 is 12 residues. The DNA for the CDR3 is TGCGCCAGCAGCCTCCCGGGGTCAGAGCAGTACTTC. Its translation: CASSLPGSEQYF.

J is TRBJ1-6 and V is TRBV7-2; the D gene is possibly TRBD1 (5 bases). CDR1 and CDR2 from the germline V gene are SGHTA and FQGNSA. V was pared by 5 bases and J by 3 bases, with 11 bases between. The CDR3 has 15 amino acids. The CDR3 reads CASSPVDSYNSPLHF. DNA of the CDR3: TGTGCCAGCAGCCCCGTTGACAGCTATAATTCACCCCTCCACTTT.

The CDR3 loop is CASSLFPPQGEKNATNEKLFF. DNA of the CDR3: TGTGCCAGCAGTTTATTTCCCCCGCAGGGCGAAAAAAATGCAACTAATGAAAAACTGTTTTTT. The chain carries TRBV27 and TRBJ1-4, with TRBD1 as a possible D gene (5 bases). There are 21 residues in the CDR3. CDR1 is MNHEY, CDR2 SMNVEV, per germline (reference sequence). V was shortened by 1 base and J by 0 bases, with 24 bases between the two germline ends.

CDR3 sequence: CASSSTVQGGYTF. The CDR3 nucleotides read TGTGCCAGCAGTTCCACCGTACAGGGCGGCTACACCTTC. This chain uses TRBV6-5 with TRBJ1-2; tentatively, D is TRBD1 (6 bases). The V end was cut by 4 bases, the J end by 8 bases, with 14 bases between. Looked up from germline, CDR1 is MNHEY and CDR2 is SVGAGI. The CDR3 loop spans 13 amino acids.

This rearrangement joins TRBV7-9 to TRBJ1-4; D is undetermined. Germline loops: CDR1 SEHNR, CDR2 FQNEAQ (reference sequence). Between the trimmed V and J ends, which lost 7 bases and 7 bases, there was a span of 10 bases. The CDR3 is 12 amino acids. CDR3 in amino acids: CASKEGAEKLFF. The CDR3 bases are TGTGCCAGCAAGGAGGGAGCTGAAAAACTGTTTTTT.

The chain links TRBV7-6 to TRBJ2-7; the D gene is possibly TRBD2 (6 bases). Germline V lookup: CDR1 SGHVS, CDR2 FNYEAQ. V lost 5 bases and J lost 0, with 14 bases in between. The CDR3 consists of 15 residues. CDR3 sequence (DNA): TGTGCCAGCAGCCCGGCGGGGACGGGCTCCTACGAGCAGTACTTC. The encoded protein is CASSPAGTGSYEQYF.

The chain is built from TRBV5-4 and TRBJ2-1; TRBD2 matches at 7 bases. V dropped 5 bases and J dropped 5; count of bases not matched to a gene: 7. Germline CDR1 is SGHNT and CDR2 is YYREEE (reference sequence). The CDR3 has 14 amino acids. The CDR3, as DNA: TGTGCCAGCAGAAGACTAGCTCATGACAATGAGCAGTTCTTC. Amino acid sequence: CASRRLAHDNEQFF.